These 22 T cell receptor beta chains were sequenced from one sample in a study of T cell repertoires in cytomegalovirus infection. TCRdb re-called the reads through MiXCR, storing one row per CDR3 protein. The data contain about 310,000 distinct CDR3 sequences, about 9.1% of them seen just once; the ten biggest clones take up approximately 2.3%. Source material: PBMCs. The receptor set was obtained from a human donor in good health (CMV status not recorded). Some clones in this sample may be carry-over from other donors' samples.

This clonotype was detected many times. J is TRBJ1-2 and V is TRBV7-2; 7 bases are a match to TRBD1. The germline V gene has CDR1 SGHTA and CDR2 FQGNSA. Trimming took 5 bases from V and 4 from J; bases not matched to a gene: 10. The CDR3 totals 15 residues. CDR3 residues: CASSPQTGISYGYTF. As DNA, the CDR3 is TGTGCCAGCAGCCCTCAGACAGGGATCAGCTATGGCTACACCTTC.

This clonotype has at least ten counts. The chain uses TRBV6-2 or TRBV6-3 and TRBJ1-2, with D unclear. Trimming removed 0 bases from V and 6 bases from J, with 14 bases in between. This CDR3 comprises 15 residues. Germline lookup yields CDR1 MNHEY and CDR2 SVGEGT. The CDR3: CASSYSFTRRDGYTF. The CDR3 bases are TGTGCCAGCAGTTACTCATTCACCAGGAGGGATGGCTACACCTTC.

In this sample, this clonotype turned up a few times. The chain uses TRBV29-1 and TRBJ2-7; tentatively, D is TRBD2 (5 bases). This CDR3 has 13 amino acids. Looked up from germline, CDR1 is SQVTM and CDR2 is ANQGSEA. Trimming stripped 0 bases from V and 3 bases from J, with 9 bases between. CDR3 loop: CSVEDEGSYEQYF. CDR3 DNA sequence: TGCAGCGTTGAAGATGAGGGCAGCTACGAGCAGTACTTC.

This clonotype was picked up many times. The chain uses TRBV6-5 and TRBJ1-2; TRBD1 might be the D (5 bases). The CDR3 has 16 residues. V was cut by 2 bases and J by 0 bases, with 13 bases left in between. Germline assignment: CDR1 MNHEY and CDR2 SVGAGI. This chain's CDR3 is CASSYARVATNYGYTF. The CDR3 nucleotides are TGTGCCAGCAGTTACGCCAGGGTTGCAACTAACTATGGCTACACCTTC.

This clonotype was detected many times. The chain uses TRBV7-9 and TRBJ1-1; the D is unclear. Trimming pared 0 bases from V and 1 base from J, leaving 6 bases between. CDR3 length: 14 residues. In germline, CDR1 is SEHNR, CDR2 FQNEAQ (reference sequence). This CDR3 is CASSLAPTNTEAFF. As DNA, the CDR3 is TGTGCCAGCAGCTTAGCGCCAACGAACACTGAAGCTTTCTTT.

This clonotype was seen repeatedly, ten times or more. The J gene is TRBJ2-5, the V gene TRBV4-3, with D hard to call. Germline CDR1 LGHNA, CDR2 YSLEER. This CDR3 is 13 amino acids long. V was cut by 0 bases and J by 5 bases, with 7 bases left in between. CDR3 nucleotides: TGCGCCAGCAGCCAAGATGGTGGTGAGACCCAGTACTTC. Its protein product is CASSQDGGETQYF.

This clonotype has just a few counts. The chain has TRBV4-3 and TRBJ1-1; D is possibly TRBD1 (5 bases). V dropped 9 bases and J dropped 0 bases, with 8 bases sitting between them. Germline CDR1 and CDR2: LGHNA and YSLEER. This CDR3 has 12 amino acids. This CDR3 reads CASGHLNTEAFF. CDR3 DNA: TGCGCCAGTGGACACCTGAACACTGAAGCTTTCTTT.

This clonotype was picked up a small number of times. The chain recombines TRBV28 with TRBJ2-1; D is unresolved. CDR3 size: 12 residues. Per germline, CDR1 MDHEN and CDR2 SYDVKM. The V gene lost 4 bases and the J gene lost 10 bases, with 11 bases spanning the gap. In DNA form, the CDR3 reads TGTGCCAGCAGTTCCCGCTGGGGAGAGCAGTTCTTC. Protein sequence: CASSSRWGEQFF.

There are many counts of this clonotype. The rearrangement links TRBV4-1 to TRBJ2-1; TRBD2 aligns across 10 bases. Germline loops: CDR1 MGHRA, CDR2 YSYEKL. V shed 1 base and J 4 bases; nucleotides not matched to a gene: 4. The length of the CDR3 is 16 residues. For the CDR3, the DNA is TGCGCCAGCAGCCAAGTAGCGGGGGGCCTGTACAATGAGCAGTTCTTC. Its protein is CASSQVAGGLYNEQFF.

This clonotype was counted many times. The chain carries TRBV5-5 and TRBJ2-1; 7 positions agree with TRBD2. CDR3 length: 15 amino acids. CDR1 and CDR2 (germline): SGHKS, YYEKEE (reference sequence). V gave up 0 bases and J gave up 4 bases; unmatched junction bases: 4. CDR3 DNA sequence: TGTGCCAGCAGCTTGGGCGGGAGCGGTTACAATGAGCAGTTCTTC. Translation: CASSLGGSGYNEQFF.

This clonotype was picked up many times. The V and J genes are TRBV2 and TRBJ2-7; D possibly corresponds to TRBD1 (6 bases). V lost 6 bases and J lost 3, with 6 bases in between. From germline, CDR1 is SNHLY and CDR2 FYNNEI. This CDR3 has 11 residues. The CDR3 region has the DNA TGTGCCAGCAGGGGACACTACGAGCAGTACGTC. Its translation is CASRGHYEQYV.

This clonotype was seen many times. V is TRBV4-3 and J is TRBJ2-2; D might be TRBD1 (7 bases). Germline values: CDR1 LGHNA, CDR2 YSLEER. The CDR3 runs 18 residues. Trimming cost V 0 bases and J 4 bases, with 18 bases left between them. This chain's CDR3 is CASSQDGGTATATGELFF. CDR3 bases: TGCGCCAGCAGCCAAGATGGGGGGACAGCGACGGCCACCGGGGAGCTGTTTTTT.

At least ten counts were recorded for this clonotype. The V call is TRBV27, the J call TRBJ2-5; a possible D gene is TRBD1 (6 bases). V shed 6 bases and J shed 2 bases, with 16 bases lying between them. Germline V gene lookup returns CDR1 MNHEY and CDR2 SMNVEV (reference sequence). The CDR3 consists of 15 residues. CDR3 coding DNA: TGTGCCAGCAGGCGTTACGACGGACAGCAAGAGACCCAGTACTTC. Translation: CASRRYDGQQETQYF.

Ten or more counts support this clonotype. The V and J genes are TRBV7-3 and TRBJ2-3; D could derive from TRBD1 or TRBD2 (7 bases each). Per germline, CDR1 SGHTA and CDR2 FQGTGA. The V end lost 5 bases, the J end lost 6 bases, and 18 bases lay between the germline ends. CDR3 size: 15 residues. The CDR3 nucleotides are TGTGCCAGCAGCCTCAGGGGGGGCCTGGCGGATACGCAGTATTTT. Translating it yields CASSLRGGLADTQYF.

This clonotype was observed at least ten times. The V and J genes are TRBV29-1 and TRBJ1-2; no clear D. The CDR3 covers 13 residues. Germline CDR1 reads SQVTM; CDR2 reads ANQGSEA. V was shortened by 1 base and J by 0 bases, with 6 bases between the two germline ends. The CDR3 loop is CSVEGTTNYGYTF. The CDR3 region has the DNA TGCAGCGTTGAAGGGACCACTAACTATGGCTACACCTTC. The full variable domain, with the rest looked up from reference TRBV29-1 and TRBJ1-2, is SAVISQKPSRDICQRGTSLTIQCQVDSQVTMMFWYRQQPGQSLTLIATANQGSEATYESGFVIDKFPISRPNLTFSTLTVSNMSPEDSSIYLCSVEGTTNYGYTFGSGTRLTVV.

This chain joins TRBV4-2 and TRBJ2-4, with D possibly matching TRBD2 (5 bases). Looked up from germline, CDR1 is LGHNA and CDR2 is YNFKEQ. CDR3 size: 14 residues. Trimming cost V 1 base and J 2 bases, with 6 bases left between them. CDR3 in DNA: TGTGCCAGCAGCCAAGGAGGGACCAAAAACATTCAGTACTTC. Its translation: CASSQGGTKNIQYF.

This clonotype was observed at least ten times. The rearrangement links TRBV7-9 to TRBJ1-4; D unclear. Between the trimmed V and J ends, which lost 1 base and 7 bases, there was a span of 4 bases. The CDR3 is made up of 12 amino acids. Germline V lookup: CDR1 SEHNR, CDR2 FQNEAQ (reference sequence). CDR3 DNA sequence: TGTGCCAGCAGCTTAGGGAGTGAAAAACTGTTTTTT. The encoded protein is CASSLGSEKLFF. The entire variable domain, with the rest obtained from reference TRBV7-9 and TRBJ1-4, is as follows: DTGVSQNPRHKITKRGQNVTFRCDPISEHNRLYWYRQTLGQGPEFLTYFQNEAQLEKSRLLSDRFSAERPKGSFSTLEIQRTEQGDSAMYLCASSLGSEKLFFGSGTQLSVL.

The chain uses TRBV20-1 and TRBJ1-2; D not certain. The CDR3 length is 14 residues. Germline CDR1 DFQATT, CDR2 SNEGSKA (reference sequence). Trimming shortened V by 0 bases and J by 3 bases, and 11 bases separated the two germline ends. The CDR3 DNA follows: TGCAGTGCTAGAGAGGGAGAGACCTACTATGGCTACACCTTC. It specifies CSAREGETYYGYTF.

This clonotype was seen ten or more times. This chain uses TRBV7-9 with TRBJ1-1; no definite D call. Trimming left V 3 bases short and J 4 bases short, with 6 bases between. The CDR3 is made up of 12 amino acids. Germline loops: CDR1 SEHNR, CDR2 FQNEAQ (reference sequence). CDR3 region: CASSFEFTEAFF. CDR3 sequence (DNA): TGTGCCAGCAGCTTCGAGTTCACTGAAGCTTTCTTT.

This clonotype showed up many times. The gene calls are TRBV12-3 or TRBV12-4 and TRBJ1-5; D is unclear. V gave up 7 bases and J gave up 3 bases, with 10 bases separating them. CDR3 length: 13 residues. CDR3 sequence reads: CASTPGYNQPQHF. The CDR3 DNA is TGTGCCAGCACTCCGGGGTACAATCAGCCCCAGCATTTT.

The rearrangement joins TRBV7-2 to TRBJ2-1; possibly TRBD2 for D (6 bases). The CDR3 sequence is 16 residues long. Germline values: CDR1 SGHTA, CDR2 FQGNSA. Trimming took 1 base from V and 4 from J, leaving 14 bases between them. CDR3 in amino acids: CASSLVEGLTYNEQFF. The DNA of the CDR3 is TGTGCCAGCAGCTTAGTGGAGGGCCTCACTTACAATGAGCAGTTCTTC. The full variable domain, its missing parts supplied by reference TRBV7-2 and TRBJ2-1, is GAGVSQSPSNKVTEKGKDVELRCDPISGHTALYWYRQSLGQGLEFLIYFQGNSAPDKSGLPSDRFSAERTGGSVSTLTIQRTQQEDSAVYLCASSLVEGLTYNEQFFGPGTRLTVL.

This clonotype showed up many times. At one end, the junction sequence differs from germline, possibly due to a read error. This chain links TRBV7-7 with TRBJ2-5; 13 nucleotides line up with TRBD2. CDR1 SSHAT and CDR2 FNYEAQ come from the germline V gene (reference sequence). The CDR3 extends over 17 amino acids. As DNA, the CDR3 is TGTGCTAGCAGCCCCGGGCGACTAGCGGGGGGACCTAAGACCCAGTACTTC. It specifies CASSPGRLAGGPKTQYF.